This T cell receptor beta chain is from a study of technical replicates of blood from a handful of donors. Profiled with immunoSEQ multiplex PCR; TCRdb holds only in-frame clones, not every one. Of 45,000 to 55,000 clones in the sample, 94% are singletons; the top ten hold 0.2% to 0.25%. The CDR3 loop spans 16 amino acids. V was trimmed by 0 bases and J by 5 bases, leaving 14 bases between them. Germline loops: CDR1 MDHEN, CDR2 SYDVKM. Material: T cells isolated from PBMCs. The chain links TRBV28 to TRBJ1-5; TRBD1 is a possible D gene (6 bases). This TCR came from a human donor in good health. CDR3 loop: CASSLWGGLRDQPQHF. In DNA, the CDR3 is TGTGCCAGCAGTTTATGGGGGGGGCTAAGGGATCAGCCCCAGCATTTT.